One T cell receptor (beta chain) is described in this entry. It has no known antigen specificity. There are no base qualities to consult, and no much larger clone falls within one base. The data were obtained in a study of PD-L1 blockade in urothelial cancer (dated by TCRdb to 2017 to 2019). A note on the overall study: Every patient began therapy in the mid-2010s and was given atezolizumab 1,200 mg intravenously every 3 weeks. Twenty-five of 29 patients were males with bladder-origin urothelial cancer, and 18 of 29 reported a prior smoking history. An ECOG performance status of 0 or 1 was recorded for the patients, and 0 to 3 prior chemotherapy regimens had been received by the patients. Blood samples were analyzed at two time points: 3 weeks after treatment start (second dose) and 6 weeks after treatment start. Blood samples yielded a median of roughly 150,000 T cells and roughly 80,000 unique TCRs, with median clonality 0.080. Somatic, immune and clinical correlates of response to PD-L1 blockade with atezolizumab in urothelial cancer were the focus of an exploratory multi-omic analysis. TCR sequencing covered pretreatment tumor samples and matched, serially collected peripheral blood taken before and after atezolizumab treatment. Durable clinical benefit was defined as a progression-free survival longer than 6 months, and TCR features were additionally tested against progression-free survival and overall survival. In the same patients, pretreatment tumors underwent whole exome sequencing and RNA sequencing in addition to TCR sequencing. Roughly 10 patients reached durable clinical benefit, while fewer than 25 patients did not. Pretreatment blood TCR-seq was available for 27 to 30 patients, at least one posttreatment blood collection was obtained for around 24 patients, and tumor TCR-seq was available for around 24 patients.

What this sample's time point label stands for: pretreatment peripheral blood. A total of under 30 patients with locally advanced or metastatic urothelial carcinoma, treated at Memorial Sloan Kettering on a trial protocol, made up the cohort. Peripheral blood mononuclear cells were collected pretreatment and during treatment, with between 1 and 8 total time points per patient. The Qiagen DNeasy Blood extraction kit was used to purify genomic DNA from total PBMCs and tumor samples. PBMCs were collected pretreatment and during treatment, and were isolated and stored as previously described. Synthetic TCR analog templates were spiked into each PCR so that absolute template abundance could be estimated from read counts. TCRbeta CDR3 regions were amplified from genomic DNA with bias-controlled V and J gene primers using the immunoSEQ assay. Rearranged TCRbeta segments were sequenced at approximately 20X coverage. Regarding the original processing steps: Clustering was used to correct sequencing errors, and CDR3s were annotated against IMGT so that V, D and J genes could be assigned. Downstream analyses used only productive TCRbeta rearrangements and left out out-of-frame or stop-codon sequences. Clonality was calculated as one minus the Shannon entropy normalized by the log of the number of unique productive sequences. Clones differing between time points or between blood and tumor were identified using Fisher's exact test with Benjamini-Hochberg correction, with an adjusted p below 0.01 applied as the threshold. TCRdb stores this immuneACCESS table with in-frame sequences only. Part of the clones is absent; in the studies checked, under half of the shortfall reflects unresolved V genes, and no reason is known for the rest. V and J calls and clone size are as listed in that table; D and trimming were resolved from the DNA. The sample records about 95,000 clones, 87% of which are singletons. The ten largest make up more than 1.5% of the sample.

Overall results and qualifications from the work: Greater expansion of tumor-associated TCR clones in peripheral blood 3 weeks after the start of treatment was observed in patients with durable benefit (n of about 20, p = 0.022). Improved progression-free and overall survival was found to be associated with pretreatment peripheral blood TCR clonality below the median. Because the sample size was small (n ≈ 31) and many exploratory analyses were performed, the results are intended to be hypothesis-generating.

The sequences come from PBMCs, collected around atezolizumab (anti-PD-L1) treatment. The clonotype comes from a man between 60 and 75 years old with urothelial cancer.

The CDR3: CASSPRGQNTGELFF. The nucleotides are TGTGCCAGCTCACCACGGGGACAGAACACCGGGGAGCTGTTTTTT. The sequence is built from TRBV18 and TRBJ2-2; the D gene is perhaps TRBD1, on 6 matching bases. Trimming takes 1 base from V and 1 base from J, and the germline ends sit 7 bases apart. The CDR3 contains 15 residues, cysteine and phenylalanine counted. CDR3 DNA is the only sequence kept; it has 45 bases, read in frame from the first base. CDR1 and CDR2 were assigned from the germline V gene as KGHSH and LQKENI.